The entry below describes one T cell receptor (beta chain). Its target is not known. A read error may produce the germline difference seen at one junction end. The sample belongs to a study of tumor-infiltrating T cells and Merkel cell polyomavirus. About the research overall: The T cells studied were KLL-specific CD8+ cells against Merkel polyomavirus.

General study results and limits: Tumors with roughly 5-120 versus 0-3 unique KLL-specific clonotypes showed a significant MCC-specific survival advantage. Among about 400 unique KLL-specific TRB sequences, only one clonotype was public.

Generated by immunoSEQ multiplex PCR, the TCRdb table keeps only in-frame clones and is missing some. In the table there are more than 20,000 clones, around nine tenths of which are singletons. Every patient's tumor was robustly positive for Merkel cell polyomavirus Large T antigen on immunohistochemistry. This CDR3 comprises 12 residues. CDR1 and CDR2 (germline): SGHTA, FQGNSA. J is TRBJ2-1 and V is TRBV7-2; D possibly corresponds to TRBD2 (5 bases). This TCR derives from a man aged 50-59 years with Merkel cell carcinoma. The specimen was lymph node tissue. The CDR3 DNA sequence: TGTGCCAGCAGACAAGACTACAATGGGCAGTTCTTC. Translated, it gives CASRQDYNGQFF. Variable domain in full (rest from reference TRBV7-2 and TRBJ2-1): GAGVSQSPSNKVTEKGKDVELRCDPISGHTALYWYRQSLGQGLEFLIYFQGNSAPDKSGLPSDRFSAERTGGSVSTLTIQRTQQEDSAVYLCASRQDYNGQFFGPGTRLTVL.